This T cell receptor (beta chain) was identified in a study of blood T cell repertoires in COVID-19. This clone was observed a single time. V was clipped by 4 bases and J by 0 bases, with 13 bases between them. Germline CDR1 KGHSH, CDR2 LQKENI. The CDR3 extends over 16 amino acids. As handled by the study authors: Reference gene primer amplification gave estimated nucleated cell counts. This table comes from immunoSEQ multiplex PCR, and its TCRdb copy is limited to in-frame clones, with some not included. Clone size and the V and J calls come from that table; the DNA yielded D and trimming. This table has more than 400,000 clones, 80% to 90% appearing once.

Sequencing used peripheral blood. V is TRBV18 and J is TRBJ1-3; no clear D. The receptor comes from a human donor in a cohort sampled during active COVID-19. CDR3: CASSRSAESSGNTIYF. Here the CDR3 DNA reads TGTGCCAGCTCACGATCTGCCGAGAGCTCTGGAAACACCATATATTTT. The whole variable domain, filled in from reference TRBV18 and TRBJ1-3, reads NAGVMQNPRHLVRRRGQEARLRCSPMKGHSHVYWYRQLPEEGLKFMVYLQKENIIDESGMPKERFSAEFPKEGPSILRIQQVVRGDSAAYFCASSRSAESSGNTIYFGEGSWLTVV.